The 23 T cell receptor beta chains below all came from one sample that was sequenced in a study of CD8 T cells in ankylosing spondylitis. TCRdb itself ran the 5' RACE reads through MiXCR, one entry per CDR3 protein. The sample consists of under 200,000 distinct CDR3 sequences, approximately 9% of them appearing once. Source material: blood, either unsorted or a sorted T cell fraction (not recorded which). The source is a female donor with ankylosing spondylitis or in good health (not recorded which).

This clonotype was seen more than once but under ten times. The chain joins TRBV4-3 to TRBJ2-7; 7 nucleotides align to TRBD2. Germline CDR1 reads LGHNA; CDR2 reads YSLEER. J gave up 3 bases and V 0 bases, and 5 bases lay outside the gene matches. The CDR3 spans 15 residues. The CDR3 protein is CASSQDLRGDYEQYF. In DNA, the CDR3 is TGCGCCAGCAGCCAAGATCTCCGGGGGGACTACGAGCAGTACTTC.

The CDR3 nucleotides are TGCGCCAGCAGCCAAGATCAAGCGGCTCTCACAGATACGCAGTATTTT. It encodes CASSQDQAALTDTQYF. The rearrangement joins TRBV4-3 to TRBJ2-3; the D gene is possibly TRBD2 (5 bases). This CDR3 has 16 residues. In germline, CDR1 is LGHNA, CDR2 YSLEER. With 0 bases removed from V and 2 bases from J, the gap between germline ends came to 12 bases.

The chain carries TRBV24-1 and TRBJ2-3; D perhaps matches TRBD2 (6 bases). The length of the CDR3 is 14 residues. Trimming left V 6 bases short and J 3 bases short, with 12 bases between. The germline V gene has CDR1 KGHDR and CDR2 SFDVKD. The CDR3 loop is CATSRSGPTDTQYF. The DNA of the CDR3 is TGTGCCACCAGTCGAAGCGGGCCTACAGATACGCAGTATTTT.

V and J are TRBV9 and TRBJ2-1; D may correspond to TRBD1 or TRBD2 (5 bases each). Germline V gene data show CDR1 as SGDLS and CDR2 as YYNGEE. The length of the CDR3 is 15 residues. The ends were cut back, 3 bases at V and 7 bases at J, with 17 bases in the middle. Here the CDR3 DNA reads TGTGCCAGCAGCGACACCGCTGGGGGAGTTAATGAGCAGTTCTTC. Protein product: CASSDTAGGVNEQFF.

This clonotype was picked up many times. The chain uses TRBV5-1 and TRBJ2-2; D unclear. CDR3 size: 16 residues. V gave up 1 base and J gave up 6 bases, with 16 bases separating them. Looked up from germline, CDR1 is SGHRS and CDR2 is YFSETQ. The CDR3 DNA follows: TGCGCCAGCAGCTTGATTCCCTGGGTTCTGGCCGGGGAGCTGTTTTTT. Amino acid sequence: CASSLIPWVLAGELFF.

This clonotype was recorded at least ten times. This chain joins TRBV12-3 or TRBV12-4 and TRBJ2-7; no clear D. Trimming shortened V by 3 bases and J by 5 bases, and 11 bases separated the two germline ends. The CDR3 covers 13 residues. The CDR3 nucleotides read TGTGCCAGCAGTTTGGGTAGGTGGAACGAGCAGTACTTC. Encoded protein: CASSLGRWNEQYF.

This clonotype has a handful of counts. V is TRBV29-1 and J is TRBJ1-1; D gene ambiguous. Germline V gene data show CDR1 as SQVTM and CDR2 as ANQGSEA. The CDR3 totals 12 residues. V lost 3 bases and J 5 bases, leaving 10 bases between the germline ends. CDR3 coding DNA: TGCAGCGTTGAGATCCAAGGTACTGAAGCTTTCTTT. It is translated as CSVEIQGTEAFF.

This clonotype was seen at least ten times. The V and J genes are TRBV7-9 and TRBJ2-7; 7 positions match TRBD1. V shed 5 bases and J 4 bases; nucleotides not matched to a gene: 8. CDR1 and CDR2 from the germline V gene are SEHNR and FQNEAQ (reference sequence). The CDR3 loop spans 14 amino acids. CDR3 coding DNA: TGTGCCAGCAGCCCTAGACAGGGAAGGTACGAGCAGTACTTC. It encodes CASSPRQGRYEQYF.

The chain employs TRBV28 and TRBJ2-6; no clear D. CDR3 size: 14 residues. CDR1 MDHEN and CDR2 SYDVKM come from the germline V gene. Between the trimmed V and J ends, which lost 7 bases and 0 bases, there was a span of 7 bases. The CDR3 loop reads CASTGGSGANVLTF. The CDR3 DNA is TGTGCCAGCACTGGCGGCTCTGGGGCCAACGTCCTGACTTTC.

The table lists this clonotype with a few counts. The chain has TRBV11-2 and TRBJ2-1, with TRBD2 matching over 7 bases. V gave up 2 bases and J gave up 4 bases; unmatched junction bases: 8. This CDR3 spans 16 amino acids. Germline values: CDR1 SGHAT, CDR2 FQNNGV. The CDR3 is CASSLQSGTLYNEQFF. The CDR3 coding sequence is TGTGCCAGCAGCTTACAAAGCGGGACTCTATACAATGAGCAGTTCTTC.

This clonotype was detected many times. This chain joins TRBV2 and TRBJ2-1; 13 bases are a match to TRBD2. CDR3 size: 13 residues. J was trimmed by 11 bases and V by 7 bases; bases with no gene match: 5. CDR1 is SNHLY and CDR2 is FYNNEI in the germline V gene. The chain's CDR3 is CASTGLAGMQQFF. CDR3 coding DNA: TGTGCCAGCACGGGACTAGCGGGAATGCAGCAGTTCTTC.

This clonotype has more than one count but fewer than ten. The J gene is TRBJ1-1, the V gene TRBV20-1; D is possibly TRBD1 (5 bases). The germline V gene encodes CDR1 DFQATT and CDR2 SNEGSKA (reference sequence). This CDR3 has 12 residues. Trimming took 6 bases from V and 1 from J, leaving 9 bases between them. CDR3 in amino acids: CSAPQGNTEAFF. The CDR3 DNA sequence: TGCAGTGCCCCTCAGGGGAACACTGAAGCTTTCTTT.

There are a few counts of this clonotype. V and J are TRBV6-1 and TRBJ1-5, with D unresolved. The CDR3 has 19 amino acids. The V gene's germline CDR1 is MNHNS and CDR2 SASEGT. V dropped 5 bases and J dropped 0 bases, with 23 bases sitting between them. CDR3 sequence (DNA): TGTGCCAGCAGTCAACGTTGGGCCTCCAGGCCTTATAGCAATCAGCCCCAGCATTTT. It specifies CASSQRWASRPYSNQPQHF.

This clonotype occurred many times. This chain joins TRBV13 and TRBJ2-6; D uncertain. The CDR3 loop spans 15 amino acids. Trimming shortened V by 2 bases and J by 2 bases, and 7 bases separated the two germline ends. Germline-derived CDR1 and CDR2 are PRHDT and FYEKMQ (reference sequence). The CDR3 loop is CASSLNTAGANVLTF. As DNA, the CDR3 is TGTGCCAGCAGCTTAAATACCGCTGGGGCCAACGTCCTGACTTTC. Complete variable domain (other parts from reference TRBV13 and TRBJ2-6): AAGVIQSPRHLIKEKRETATLKCYPIPRHDTVYWYQQGPGQDPQFLISFYEKMQSDKGSIPDRFSAQQFSDYHSELNMSSLELGDSALYFCASSLNTAGANVLTFGAGSRLTVL.

The chain carries TRBV28 and TRBJ2-5; D could derive from TRBD1 or TRBD2 (6 bases each). In germline, CDR1 is MDHEN, CDR2 SYDVKM. The CDR3 length is 14 residues. Trimming removed 5 bases at V and 5 bases at J, with 15 bases between. CDR3 in DNA: TGTGCCAGCAGTCCCGTAATAGGGGGGGAGACCCAGTACTTC. Translated, it gives CASSPVIGGETQYF. The entire variable domain, with the rest obtained from reference TRBV28 and TRBJ2-5, is as follows: DVKVTQSSRYLVKRTGEKVFLECVQDMDHENMFWYRQDPGLGLRLIYFSYDVKMKEKGDIPEGYSVSREKKERFSLILESASTNQTSMYLCASSPVIGGETQYFGPGTRLLVL.

J is TRBJ2-5 and V is TRBV19; D perhaps matches TRBD1 (6 bases). The V gene lost 6 bases and the J gene lost 0 bases, with 17 bases spanning the gap. The CDR3 consists of 16 residues. Germline V gene sequence: CDR1 LNHDA, CDR2 SQIVND (reference sequence). For the CDR3, the DNA is TGTGCCAGTAGCCCCCCCAGGGGACCGTACCAAGAGACCCAGTACTTC. It codes for CASSPPRGPYQETQYF.

The V and J genes are TRBV6-6 and TRBJ2-7, with D unresolved. This CDR3 has 13 amino acids. V gave up 6 bases and J gave up 4 bases, with 13 bases separating them. Germline CDR1 reads MNHNY; CDR2 reads SVGAGI (reference sequence). The CDR3 DNA reads as TGTGCCAGCAGCCTAAATCCCCGGTACGAGCAGTACTTC. Its protein is CASSLNPRYEQYF.

The table lists this clonotype with many counts. The V gene is TRBV29-1, the J gene TRBJ2-1; weak D call: TRBD1 (6 bases). The germline CDR1 and CDR2 sequences are SQVTM and ANQGSEA. V lost 4 bases and J lost 8, with 21 bases in between. CDR3 length: 15 residues. The DNA of the CDR3 is TGCAGCGTTGCGGGGCTGCAGGGGAATGGCGATGAGCAGTTCTTC. It codes for CSVAGLQGNGDEQFF.

A few counts support this clonotype. This rearrangement joins TRBV9 to TRBJ1-2; 7 bases fit TRBD1. The ends lost 3 bases at V and 8 bases at J; junction bases unmatched: 7. From germline, CDR1 is SGDLS and CDR2 YYNGEE. The CDR3 consists of 13 residues. The CDR3 loop reads CASSARQGMGYTF. CDR3 sequence (DNA): TGTGCCAGCAGCGCGAGACAGGGAATGGGCTACACCTTC.

The chain couples TRBV7-3 to TRBJ1-1, with D possibly matching TRBD1 (6 bases). Trimming stripped 2 bases from V and 4 bases from J, with 14 bases between. Germline-derived CDR1 and CDR2 are SGHTA and FQGTGA. The CDR3 extends over 15 amino acids. CDR3 residues: CASSLGSGAGTEAFF. The CDR3 bases are TGTGCCAGCAGCTTAGGGTCAGGGGCGGGCACTGAAGCTTTCTTT.

There are many counts of this clonotype. V gene TRBV7-2 combines with J gene TRBJ2-3; 7 bases line up with TRBD2. Trimming at V came to 6 bases and at J to 2 bases, leaving 5 bases not matched to a gene. CDR1 and CDR2 (germline): SGHTA, FQGNSA. This CDR3 is built from 14 residues. CDR3: CASSSSGLTDTQYF. The CDR3 DNA reads as TGTGCCAGCAGTTCTAGCGGTCTCACAGATACGCAGTATTTT.

This clonotype was found a few times. This chain connects TRBV5-6 to TRBJ2-1; D may be TRBD2 (6 bases). Germline CDR1 reads SGHDT; CDR2 reads YYEEEE. The CDR3 consists of 13 residues. Trimming removed 3 bases at V and 9 bases at J, with 13 bases between. CDR3 protein: CASSSGLTGEQFF. Written as DNA, the CDR3 is TGTGCCAGCAGCTCTGGACTAACCGGTGAGCAGTTCTTC.

The table lists this clonotype with a few counts. This chain connects TRBV11-2 to TRBJ2-1; D not resolved. From germline, CDR1 is SGHAT and CDR2 FQNNGV. The CDR3 spans 12 residues. Trimming removed 4 bases at V and 9 bases at J, with 10 bases between. The chain's CDR3 is CASSWEGPEQFF. The DNA for the CDR3 is TGTGCCAGCAGCTGGGAAGGGCCTGAGCAGTTCTTC.